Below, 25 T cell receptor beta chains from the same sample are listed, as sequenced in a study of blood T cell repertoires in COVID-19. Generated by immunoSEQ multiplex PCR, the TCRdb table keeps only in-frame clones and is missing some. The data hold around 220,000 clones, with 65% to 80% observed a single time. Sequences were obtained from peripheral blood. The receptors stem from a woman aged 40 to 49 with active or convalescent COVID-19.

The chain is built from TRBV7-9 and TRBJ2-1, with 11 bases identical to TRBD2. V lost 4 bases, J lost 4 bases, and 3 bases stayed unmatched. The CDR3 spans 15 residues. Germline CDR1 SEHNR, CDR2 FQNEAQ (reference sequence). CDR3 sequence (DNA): TGTGCCAGCAGCTCTCTAGCGGGGGGATACAATGAGCAGTTCTTC. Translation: CASSSLAGGYNEQFF.

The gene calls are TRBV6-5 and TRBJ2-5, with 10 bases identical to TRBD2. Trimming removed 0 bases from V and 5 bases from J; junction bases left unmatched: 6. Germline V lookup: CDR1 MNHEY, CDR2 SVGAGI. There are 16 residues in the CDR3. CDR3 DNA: TGTGCCAGCAGTTACTCGACTAGCGGGCCATTGGAGACCCAGTACTTC. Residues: CASSYSTSGPLETQYF.

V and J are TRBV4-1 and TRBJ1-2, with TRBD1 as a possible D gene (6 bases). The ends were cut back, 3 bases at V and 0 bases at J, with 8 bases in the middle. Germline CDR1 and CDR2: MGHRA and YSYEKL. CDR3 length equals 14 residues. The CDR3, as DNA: TGCGCCAGCAGCCACGAGGGGGCTAACTATGGCTACACCTTC. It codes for CASSHEGANYGYTF.

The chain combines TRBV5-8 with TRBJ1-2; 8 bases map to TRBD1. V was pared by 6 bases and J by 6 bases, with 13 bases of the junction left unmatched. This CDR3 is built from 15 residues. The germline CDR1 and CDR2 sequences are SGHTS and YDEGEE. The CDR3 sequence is CASIWETGVGDGYTF. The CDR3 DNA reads TGTGCCAGCATATGGGAGACAGGGGTTGGGGATGGCTACACCTTC.

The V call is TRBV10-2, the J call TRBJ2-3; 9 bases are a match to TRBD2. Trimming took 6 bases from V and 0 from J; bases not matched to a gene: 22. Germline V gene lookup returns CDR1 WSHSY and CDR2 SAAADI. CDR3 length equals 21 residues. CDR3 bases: TGCGCCAGCAGCCCTCTCGGCCGTAGTAGCGGGGGTCCTACTAGCACAGATACGCAGTATTTT. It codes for CASSPLGRSSGGPTSTDTQYF.

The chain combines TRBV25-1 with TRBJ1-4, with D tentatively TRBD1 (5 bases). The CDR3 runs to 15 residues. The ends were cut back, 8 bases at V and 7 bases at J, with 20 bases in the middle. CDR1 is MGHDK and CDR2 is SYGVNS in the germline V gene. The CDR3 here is CASGLGGGEGEKLFF. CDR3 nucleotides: TGTGCCAGCGGCCTGGGGGGAGGGGAGGGTGAAAAACTGTTTTTT.

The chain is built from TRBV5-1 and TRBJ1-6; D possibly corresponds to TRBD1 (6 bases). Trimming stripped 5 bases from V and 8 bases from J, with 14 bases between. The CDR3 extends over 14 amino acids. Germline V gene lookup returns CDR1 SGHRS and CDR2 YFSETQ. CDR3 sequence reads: CASRGARGDSPLHF. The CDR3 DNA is TGCGCCAGCAGGGGGGCGAGGGGTGATTCACCCCTCCACTTT.

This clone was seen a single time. The CDR3 loop reads CASSFQGQGFSGNTIYF. The CDR3 DNA reads TGTGCCAGCAGTTTTCAAGGCCAGGGATTCTCTGGAAACACCATATATTTT. The chain carries TRBV28 and TRBJ1-3; a weak D match, TRBD1 (5 bases). Deletions cut 3 bases from V and 0 bases from J, with 15 bases between. Germline CDR1 MDHEN, CDR2 SYDVKM. The CDR3 contains 17 residues.

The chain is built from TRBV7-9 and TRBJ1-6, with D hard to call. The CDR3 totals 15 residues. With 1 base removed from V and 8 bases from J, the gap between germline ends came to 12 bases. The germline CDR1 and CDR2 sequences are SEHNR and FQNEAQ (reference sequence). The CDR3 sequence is CASSLGSARDSPLHF. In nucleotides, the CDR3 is TGTGCCAGCAGCTTAGGTTCAGCGCGGGATTCACCCCTCCACTTT. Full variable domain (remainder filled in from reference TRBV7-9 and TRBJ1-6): DTGVSQNPRHKITKRGQNVTFRCDPISEHNRLYWYRQTLGQGPEFLTYFQNEAQLEKSRLLSDRFSAERPKGSFSTLEIQRTEQGDSAMYLCASSLGSARDSPLHFGNGTRLTVT.

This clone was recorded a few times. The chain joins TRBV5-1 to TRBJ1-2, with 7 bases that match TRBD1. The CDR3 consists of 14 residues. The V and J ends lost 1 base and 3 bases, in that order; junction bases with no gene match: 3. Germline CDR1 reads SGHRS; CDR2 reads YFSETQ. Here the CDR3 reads CASSLTGDDYGYTF. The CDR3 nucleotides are TGCGCCAGCAGCTTGACAGGGGATGACTATGGCTACACCTTC.

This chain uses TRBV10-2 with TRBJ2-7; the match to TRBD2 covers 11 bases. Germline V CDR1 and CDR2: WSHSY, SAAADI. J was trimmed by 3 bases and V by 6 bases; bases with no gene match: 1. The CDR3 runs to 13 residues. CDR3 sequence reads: CASRLAGVYEQYV. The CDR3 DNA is TGCGCCAGCAGACTAGCGGGGGTCTACGAGCAGTACGTC.

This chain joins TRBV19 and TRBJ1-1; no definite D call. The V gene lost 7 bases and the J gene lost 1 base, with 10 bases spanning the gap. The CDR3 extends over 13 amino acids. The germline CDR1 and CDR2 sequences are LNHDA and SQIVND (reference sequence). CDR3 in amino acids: CASTFSENTEAFF. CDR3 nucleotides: TGTGCCAGTACCTTTTCAGAGAACACTGAAGCTTTCTTT.

The chain's CDR3 is CASSEVRPGRTQYF. The CDR3 DNA is TGTGCCAGCAGTGAAGTTCGACCCGGGAGGACCCAGTACTTC. This chain links TRBV2 with TRBJ2-5, with a possible D match to TRBD2 (6 bases). The CDR3 is 14 residues long. Germline V lookup: CDR1 SNHLY, CDR2 FYNNEI. Trimming pared 1 base from V and 7 bases from J, leaving 13 bases between.

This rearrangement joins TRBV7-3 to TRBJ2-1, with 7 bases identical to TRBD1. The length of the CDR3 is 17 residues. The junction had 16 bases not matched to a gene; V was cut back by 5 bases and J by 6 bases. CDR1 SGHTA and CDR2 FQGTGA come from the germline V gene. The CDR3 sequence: CASSLSPLTRQGNEQFF. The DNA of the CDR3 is TGTGCCAGCAGCCTTTCCCCCCTCACTAGACAGGGCAATGAGCAGTTCTTC.

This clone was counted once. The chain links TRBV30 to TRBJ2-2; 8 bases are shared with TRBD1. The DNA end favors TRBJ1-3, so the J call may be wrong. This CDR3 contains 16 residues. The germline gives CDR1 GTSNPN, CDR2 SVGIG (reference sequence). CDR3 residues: CAWIPTATGAGNTIYF. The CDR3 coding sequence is TGTGCCTGGATTCCCACCGCGACAGGGGCAGGAAACACCATATATTTT.

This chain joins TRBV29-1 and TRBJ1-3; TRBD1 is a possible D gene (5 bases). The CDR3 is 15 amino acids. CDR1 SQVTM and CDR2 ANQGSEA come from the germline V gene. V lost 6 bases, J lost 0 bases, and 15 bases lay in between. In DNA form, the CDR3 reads TGCAGCGTAAGTGCGGGACTCAGCTCTGGAAACACCATATATTTT. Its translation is CSVSAGLSSGNTIYF.

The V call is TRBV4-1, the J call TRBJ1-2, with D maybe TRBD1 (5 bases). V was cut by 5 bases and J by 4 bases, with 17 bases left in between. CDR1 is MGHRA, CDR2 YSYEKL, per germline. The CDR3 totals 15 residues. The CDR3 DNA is TGCGCCAGCAGCACCCGACAGAGGATAGCCTATGGCTACACCTTC. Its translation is CASSTRQRIAYGYTF.

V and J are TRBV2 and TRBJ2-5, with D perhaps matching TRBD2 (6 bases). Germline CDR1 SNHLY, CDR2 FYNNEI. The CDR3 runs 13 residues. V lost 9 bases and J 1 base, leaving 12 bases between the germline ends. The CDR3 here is CASKAGTQETQYF. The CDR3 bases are TGTGCCAGTAAAGCGGGTACCCAAGAGACCCAGTACTTC.

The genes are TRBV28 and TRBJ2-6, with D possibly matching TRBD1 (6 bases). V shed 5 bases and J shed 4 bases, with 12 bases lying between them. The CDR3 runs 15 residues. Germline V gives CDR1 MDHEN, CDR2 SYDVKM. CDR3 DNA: TGTGCCAGCAGTGATCCAGGGGCCGGGGCCAACGTCCTGACTTTC. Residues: CASSDPGAGANVLTF.

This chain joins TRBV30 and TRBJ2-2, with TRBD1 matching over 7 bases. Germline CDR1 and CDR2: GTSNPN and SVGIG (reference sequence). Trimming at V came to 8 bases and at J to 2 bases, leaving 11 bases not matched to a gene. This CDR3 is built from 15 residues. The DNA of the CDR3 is TGTGCCCTGACGACCGGGACAGCAAACACCGGGGAGCTGTTTTTT. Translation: CALTTGTANTGELFF.

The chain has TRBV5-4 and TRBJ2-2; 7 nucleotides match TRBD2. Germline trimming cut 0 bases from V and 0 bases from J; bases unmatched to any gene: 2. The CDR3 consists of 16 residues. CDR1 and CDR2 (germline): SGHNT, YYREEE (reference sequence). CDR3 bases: TGTGCCAGCAGCTTGGAGGCGGGGGCGAACACCGGGGAGCTGTTTTTT. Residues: CASSLEAGANTGELFF.

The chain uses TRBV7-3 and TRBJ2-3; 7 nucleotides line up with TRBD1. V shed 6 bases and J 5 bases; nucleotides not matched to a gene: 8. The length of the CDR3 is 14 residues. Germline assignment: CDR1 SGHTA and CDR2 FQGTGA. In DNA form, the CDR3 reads TGTGCCAGCAGTTTCGACAGGGTCGTAGATACGCAGTATTTT. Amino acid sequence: CASSFDRVVDTQYF.

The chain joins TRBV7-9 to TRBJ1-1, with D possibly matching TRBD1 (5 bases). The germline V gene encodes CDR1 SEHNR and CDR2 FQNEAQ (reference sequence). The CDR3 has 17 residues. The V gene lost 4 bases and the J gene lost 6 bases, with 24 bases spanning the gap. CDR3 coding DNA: TGTGCCAGCAGCTCCCATTTGGGCAGGGTAGGTGTGGCTGAAGCTTTCTTT. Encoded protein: CASSSHLGRVGVAEAFF.

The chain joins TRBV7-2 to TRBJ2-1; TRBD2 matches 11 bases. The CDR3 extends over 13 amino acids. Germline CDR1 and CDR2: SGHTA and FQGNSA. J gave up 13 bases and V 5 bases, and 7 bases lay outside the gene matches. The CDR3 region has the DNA TGTGCCAGCAGCCCCTCTAGCGGGGGGCCCCAGTTCTTC. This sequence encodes CASSPSSGGPQFF.

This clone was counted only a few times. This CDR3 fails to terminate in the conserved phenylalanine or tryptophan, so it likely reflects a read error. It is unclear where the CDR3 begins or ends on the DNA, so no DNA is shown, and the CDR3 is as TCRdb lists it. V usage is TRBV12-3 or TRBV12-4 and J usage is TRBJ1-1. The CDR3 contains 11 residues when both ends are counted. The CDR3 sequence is CASSLGRALIP.